The rows below give T cell receptor beta chains drawn from one sample of a study of control samples from healthy donors and cancer patients. Profiled with immunoSEQ multiplex PCR; TCRdb holds only in-frame clones, not every one. The sample includes tens of thousands of clones, about 90% of them seen just once. Sequenced sample: blood. The receptors stem from a woman in her fifties or sixties in good health. Each CDR3 is given with its conserved first and last residue. The D gene is left open where the match is weak. Clone size is shown for a subset of rows, as once, few, many or a class of expanded clone.

TRBV5-4	NA	TRBJ2-4	NA	CASSRGRRGPQGSIQYF	TGTGCCAGCAGCCGAGGGCGGAGGGGCCCACAGGGAAGCATTCAGTACTTC
TRBV29-1	NA	TRBJ2-7	TRBD2	CSAETSASSYEQYF	TGCAGCGCGGAGACTAGCGCCAGCTCCTACGAGCAGTACTTC
TRBV14	NA	TRBJ2-7	NA	CASSQGRTDEQYF	TGTGCCAGCAGCCAAGGCAGGACAGACGAGCAGTACTTC
TRBV7-9	NA	TRBJ2-7	NA	CASSHGGDEQYF	TGTGCCAGCAGCCACGGGGGTGACGAGCAGTACTTC
TRBV6-5	NA	TRBJ2-5	NA	CASGPRYQETQYF	TGTGCCAGCGGTCCGCGGTACCAAGAGACCCAGTACTTC
TRBV7-9	NA	TRBJ2-6	TRBD1	CASSAGQVGANVLTF	TGTGCCAGCAGCGCGGGACAGGTTGGGGCCAACGTCCTGACTTTC
TRBV28	once	TRBJ1-3	NA	CASGLVSGNTIYF	TGTGCCAGCGGCTTGGTCTCTGGAAACACCATATATTTT
TRBV27	NA	TRBJ1-1	NA	CASRWGNTEAFF	TGTGCCAGCAGGTGGGGGAACACTGAAGCTTTCTTT
TRBV11-3	NA	TRBJ2-2	NA	CASSLRTDTGELFF	TGTGCCAGCAGCTTACGGACAGATACCGGGGAGCTGTTTTTT
TRBV19	once	TRBJ2-2	NA	CARVRQGGELFF	TGTGCCAGGGTCCGACAAGGCGGGGAGCTGTTTTTT
TRBV7-9	once	TRBJ1-2	NA	CASTLLTGNYGYTF	TGTGCCAGCACCTTACTCACAGGAAACTATGGCTACACCTTC
TRBV19	NA	TRBJ2-1	TRBD2	CASSSSGSRNEQFF	TGTGCCAGTAGTTCTAGCGGGAGTCGAAATGAGCAGTTCTTC
TRBV6-5	NA	TRBJ1-2	NA	CASTSANYGYTF	TGTGCCAGCACGTCGGCTAACTATGGCTACACCTTC
TRBV28	NA	TRBJ2-5	TRBD1	CASSPIAGTGGETQYF	TGTGCCAGCAGCCCGATCGCCGGGACAGGGGGGGAGACCCAGTACTTC
TRBV11-2	NA	TRBJ2-7	NA	CASSLPSDILSYEQYF	TGTGCCAGCAGCTTACCTAGCGACATACTCTCCTACGAGCAGTACTTC
TRBV15	NA	TRBJ2-4	NA	CATSRRDRRTGEGNIQYF	TGTGCCACCAGCAGGCGTGACCGGAGAACAGGTGAAGGAAACATTCAGTACTTC
TRBV5-1	NA	TRBJ1-4	NA	CASSLGTTNEKLFF	TGCGCCAGCAGCTTGGGAACAACTAATGAAAAACTGTTTTTT
TRBV2	NA	TRBJ1-5	NA	CASRDSDQPQHF	TGTGCCAGCAGGGACTCAGATCAGCCCCAGCATTTT
TRBV6-5	once	TRBJ2-6	NA	CASSYVHSGANVLTF	TGTGCCAGCAGTTACGTCCATTCTGGGGCCAACGTCCTGACTTTC
TRBV7-3	NA	TRBJ2-3	TRBD1	CASSLKGTGWADTQYF	TGTGCCAGCAGCTTAAAGGGGACAGGGTGGGCAGATACGCAGTATTTT
TRBV10-2	NA	TRBJ2-2	NA	CASSVPSGELFF	TGCGCCAGCAGTGTACCCAGCGGGGAGCTGTTTTTT
TRBV4-2	NA	TRBJ1-2	NA	CASSQEGVFYGYTF	TGTGCCAGCAGCCAAGAGGGTGTTTTCTATGGCTACACCTTC
TRBV6-5	NA	TRBJ2-3	NA	CASTWRLATDTQYF	TGTGCCAGCACCTGGCGGCTTGCCACAGATACGCAGTATTTT
TRBV2	NA	TRBJ1-4	NA	CASSDTGNEKLFF	TGTGCCAGCAGTGACACCGGGAATGAAAAACTGTTTTTT
TRBV6-5	NA	TRBJ2-3	NA	CASSQVDTQYF	TGTGCCTCCTCCCAAGTTGATACGCAGTATTTT
TRBV3-1/TRBV3-2	NA	TRBJ1-2	NA	CASSLKGGVFGYTF	TGTGCCAGCAGCCTCAAAGGCGGGGTCTTCGGCTACACCTTC
TRBV6-6	few	TRBJ2-2	TRBD2	CASIPGLAATGELFF	TGTGCCAGCATCCCGGGACTAGCGGCCACCGGGGAGCTGTTTTTT
TRBV4-1	NA	TRBJ2-3	TRBD2	CASSQDPRGTSSDTQYF	TGCGCCAGCAGCCAAGATCCCCGGGGGACTAGCTCAGATACGCAGTATTTT
TRBV7-9	NA	TRBJ2-1	NA	CASSLASGGVRNEQFF	TGTGCCAGCAGCTTAGCGTCCGGGGGAGTCCGGAATGAGCAGTTCTTC
TRBV14	NA	TRBJ2-1	TRBD2	CASSQDWLAGEDFDEQFF	TGTGCCAGCAGCCAAGATTGGCTAGCGGGGGAAGATTTTGATGAGCAGTTCTTC
TRBV28	NA	TRBJ2-3	NA	CASSYWTGSTDTQYF	TGTGCCAGCAGTTACTGGACTGGATCCACAGATACGCAGTATTTT
TRBV6-6	NA	TRBJ2-3	TRBD2	CASINRLAGFTDTQYF	TGTGCCAGCATCAACAGACTAGCGGGATTCACAGATACGCAGTATTTT
TRBV5-5	NA	TRBJ1-5	TRBD1	CASSNWDSYGNQPQHF	TGTGCCAGCAGTAACTGGGACAGTTATGGCAATCAGCCCCAGCATTTT
TRBV18	NA	TRBJ2-1	NA	CASSYRNTYNEQFF	TGTGCCAGCTCATACCGTAACACCTACAATGAGCAGTTCTTC
TRBV11-2	NA	TRBJ2-1	NA	CASSPIRGISYNEQFF	TGTGCCAGCAGTCCAATCCGGGGAATCTCCTACAATGAGCAGTTCTTC
TRBV30	NA	TRBJ1-1	NA	CAWSLTEAFF	TGTGCCTGGAGTCTCACTGAAGCTTTCTTT
TRBV5-4	NA	TRBJ1-2	TRBD1	CASSYEGRTGSHGYTF	TGTGCCAGCAGCTATGAGGGGAGGACAGGGTCGCATGGCTACACCTTC
TRBV7-9	NA	TRBJ1-3	NA	CASSLRGIDGNTIYF	TGTGCCAGCAGCCTCAGGGGTATTGATGGAAACACCATATATTTT
TRBV24-1	once	TRBJ2-1	NA	CATSPHYSTYNEQFF	TGTGCCACCAGTCCGCACTATTCGACCTACAATGAGCAGTTCTTC
TRBV9	NA	TRBJ1-2	NA	CASSGPYLYGYTF	TGTGCCAGCAGCGGACCATACCTTTATGGCTACACCTTC
TRBV28	NA	TRBJ2-3	NA	CACNEGSTDTQYF	TGTGCCTGCAACGAAGGGTCCACAGATACGCAGTATTTT
TRBV5-1	NA	TRBJ2-1	TRBD2	CASSLADSGTYNEQFF	TGCGCCAGCAGCTTGGCCGATAGCGGGACGTACAATGAGCAGTTCTTC
TRBV5-6	NA	TRBJ2-3	TRBD2	CASSLVLAGRTDTQYF	TGTGCCAGCAGCTTGGTTCTAGCGGGACGCACAGATACGCAGTATTTT
TRBV6-5	NA	TRBJ1-6	NA	CASSYGSVNNSPLHF	TGTGCCAGCAGTTACGGGTCGGTGAATAATTCACCCCTCCACTTT
TRBV19	NA	TRBJ2-1	NA	CASSTGRNNEQFF	TGTGCCAGTAGTACCGGAAGGAACAATGAGCAGTTCTTC